Shown below are 11 T cell receptor beta chains from a single sample sequenced in a study of blood T cell repertoires in COVID-19. Libraries were prepared by immunoSEQ multiplex PCR; TCRdb keeps only in-frame clonotypes and omits some of them. The sample includes about 150,000 clones, 91% of them seen just once. Sequencing was performed on peripheral blood. Receptor source: a man in his fifties or sixties with acute or convalescent COVID-19.

V gene TRBV19 combines with J gene TRBJ1-5; TRBD1 aligns across 11 bases. This CDR3 region has 15 residues. V was clipped by 7 bases and J by 6 bases; unmatched bases: 8. Germline CDR1 and CDR2: LNHDA and SQIVND (reference sequence). CDR3: CASTMGQGVGQPQHF. CDR3 coding DNA: TGTGCCAGTACCATGGGACAGGGGGTCGGTCAGCCCCAGCATTTT.

The chain joins TRBV24-1 to TRBJ1-5; D is possibly TRBD1 (5 bases). This CDR3 is built from 14 residues. Germline lookup yields CDR1 KGHDR and CDR2 SFDVKD. Between the trimmed V and J ends, which lost 4 bases and 2 bases, there was a span of 8 bases. CDR3 sequence: CATSEAGRNQPQHF. In DNA, the CDR3 is TGTGCCACCAGTGAGGCAGGGCGCAATCAGCCCCAGCATTTT.

This clone showed up just a few times. Additional DNA sequences in this sample encode the identical CDR3. The chain employs TRBV28 and TRBJ1-2, with D possibly matching TRBD1 (6 bases). The germline V gene encodes CDR1 MDHEN and CDR2 SYDVKM. V was trimmed by 2 bases and J by 2 bases, leaving 6 bases between them. This CDR3 region has 13 residues. CDR3 nucleotides: TGTGCCAGCAGTTTAGGACAGAACTATGGCTACACCTTC. It translates to CASSLGQNYGYTF.

This chain uses TRBV6-1 with TRBJ1-4; the D is unclear. Germline CDR1 and CDR2: MNHNS and SASEGT. The V end lost 2 bases, the J end lost 8 bases, and 15 bases lay between the germline ends. This CDR3 has 15 residues. In DNA, the CDR3 is TGTGCCAGCAGTGAAAAGGCAGGTTATTCGGAAAAACTGTTTTTT. Its protein product is CASSEKAGYSEKLFF.

The V gene is TRBV5-1, the J gene TRBJ1-1; 7 nucleotides line up with TRBD1. Losses at the gene ends were 6 bases for V and 1 base for J; bases not matched to a gene: 3. The CDR3 consists of 13 residues. Germline V gene lookup returns CDR1 SGHRS and CDR2 YFSETQ. The CDR3 region has the DNA TGCGCCAGCAAGGGACAGACGAACACTGAAGCTTTCTTT. Protein product: CASKGQTNTEAFF.

The V gene is TRBV4-1, the J gene TRBJ1-5, with 10 bases lining up with TRBD1. The germline gives CDR1 MGHRA, CDR2 YSYEKL. The CDR3 is made up of 16 amino acids. After removal of 0 bases from V and 2 bases from J, the junction contained 1 base not matched to a gene. In DNA, the CDR3 is TGCGCCAGCAGCCAAGACGGGACAGGGGGCAATCAGCCCCAGCATTTT. Translated, it gives CASSQDGTGGNQPQHF.

The gene calls are TRBV19 and TRBJ1-2; D unclear. CDR1 is LNHDA and CDR2 is SQIVND in the germline V gene (reference sequence). The germline V and J ends were trimmed by 4 bases and 3 bases, with 12 bases remaining between them. The CDR3 totals 14 residues. The CDR3 reads CASSKVEAYYGYTF. Written as DNA, the CDR3 is TGTGCCAGTAGTAAGGTCGAGGCTTACTATGGCTACACCTTC.

The chain recombines TRBV4-1 with TRBJ2-1; 8 bases match TRBD1. CDR3 length equals 15 residues. V shed 2 bases and J 3 bases; nucleotides not matched to a gene: 3. Germline-derived CDR1 and CDR2 are MGHRA and YSYEKL. The CDR3 reads CASSQPGQVYNEQFF. The CDR3 DNA reads as TGCGCCAGCAGCCAACCGGGACAGGTCTACAATGAGCAGTTCTTC.

This clone was detected only a few times. CDR3 coding DNA: TGTGCCAGCAGCTTAGGCCTCCAGGGGGTAACCGGGGAGCTGTTTTTT. The encoded protein is CASSLGLQGVTGELFF. The rearrangement uses TRBV7-2 and TRBJ2-2, with TRBD1 matching over 7 bases. CDR3 length equals 16 residues. V shed 1 base, J shed 5 bases, and the junction held 7 bases outside the gene matches. Per the germline V gene, CDR1 is SGHTA and CDR2 is FQGNSA.

This clone appeared a few times. V gene TRBV30 combines with J gene TRBJ1-4; possibly TRBD1 for D (6 bases). CDR1 is GTSNPN and CDR2 is SVGIG in the germline V gene (reference sequence). V gave up 4 bases and J gave up 7 bases, with 13 bases separating them. This CDR3 has 13 residues. CDR3 sequence reads: CAWTRGSREKLFF. DNA for the CDR3: TGTGCCTGGACTAGGGGGAGTCGTGAAAAACTGTTTTTT.

This chain connects TRBV15 to TRBJ2-2; a weak D match, TRBD1 (6 bases). This CDR3 comprises 15 residues. Trimming stripped 4 bases from V and 4 bases from J, with 13 bases between. Germline CDR1 reads LNHNV; CDR2 reads YYDKDF (reference sequence). CDR3 in amino acids: CATSIGGYGTGELFF. Written as DNA, the CDR3 is TGTGCCACCAGCATAGGGGGATACGGCACCGGGGAGCTGTTTTTT.